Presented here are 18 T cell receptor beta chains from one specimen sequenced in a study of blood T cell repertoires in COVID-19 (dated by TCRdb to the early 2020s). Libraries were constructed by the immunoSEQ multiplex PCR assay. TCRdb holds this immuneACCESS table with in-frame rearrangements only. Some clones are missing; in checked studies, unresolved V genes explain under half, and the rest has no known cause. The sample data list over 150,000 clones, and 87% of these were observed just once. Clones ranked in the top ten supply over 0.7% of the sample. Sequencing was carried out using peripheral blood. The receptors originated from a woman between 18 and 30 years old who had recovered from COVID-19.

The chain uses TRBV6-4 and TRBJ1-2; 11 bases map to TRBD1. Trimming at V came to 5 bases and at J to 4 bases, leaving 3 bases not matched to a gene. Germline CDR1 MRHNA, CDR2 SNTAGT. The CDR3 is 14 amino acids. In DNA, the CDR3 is TGTGCCAGCAGTCGGGACAGGGGGGTCTATGGCTACACCTTC. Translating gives CASSRDRGVYGYTF.

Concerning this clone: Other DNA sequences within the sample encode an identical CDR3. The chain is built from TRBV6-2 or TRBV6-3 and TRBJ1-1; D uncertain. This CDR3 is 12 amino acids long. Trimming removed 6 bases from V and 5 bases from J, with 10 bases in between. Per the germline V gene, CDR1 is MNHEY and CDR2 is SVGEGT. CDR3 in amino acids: CASSFRWTEAFF. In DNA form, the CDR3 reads TGTGCCAGCAGCTTCAGATGGACTGAAGCTTTCTTT.

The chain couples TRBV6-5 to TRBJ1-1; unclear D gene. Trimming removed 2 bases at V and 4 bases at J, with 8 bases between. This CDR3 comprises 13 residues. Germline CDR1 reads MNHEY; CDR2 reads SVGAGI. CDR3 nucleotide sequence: TGTGCCAGCAGTTACGAGCGGCGCACTGAAGCTTTCTTT. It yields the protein CASSYERRTEAFF.

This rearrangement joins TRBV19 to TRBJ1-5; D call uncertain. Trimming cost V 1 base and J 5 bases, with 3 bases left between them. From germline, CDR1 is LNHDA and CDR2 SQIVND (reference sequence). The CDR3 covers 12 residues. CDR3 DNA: TGTGCCAGTAGTATAGTCTATCAGCCCCAGCATTTT. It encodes CASSIVYQPQHF. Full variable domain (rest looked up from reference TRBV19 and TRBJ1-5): DGGITQSPKYLFRKEGQNVTLSCEQNLNHDAMYWYRQDPGQGLRLIYYSQIVNDFQKGDIAEGYSVSREKKESFPLTVTSAQKNPTAFYLCASSIVYQPQHFGDGTRLSIL.

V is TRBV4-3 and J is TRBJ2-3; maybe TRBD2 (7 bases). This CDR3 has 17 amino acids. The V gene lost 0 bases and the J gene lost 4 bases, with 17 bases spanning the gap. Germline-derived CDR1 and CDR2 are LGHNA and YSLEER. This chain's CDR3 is CASSQDKRGGPSDTQYF. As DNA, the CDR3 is TGCGCCAGCAGCCAAGATAAGAGGGGGGGGCCCTCAGATACGCAGTATTTT.

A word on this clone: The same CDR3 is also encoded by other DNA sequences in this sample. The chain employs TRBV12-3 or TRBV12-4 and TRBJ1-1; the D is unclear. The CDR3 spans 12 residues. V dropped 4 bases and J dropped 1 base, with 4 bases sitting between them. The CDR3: CASSSGNTEAFF. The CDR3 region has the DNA TGTGCCAGCAGTTCAGGGAACACTGAAGCTTTCTTT.

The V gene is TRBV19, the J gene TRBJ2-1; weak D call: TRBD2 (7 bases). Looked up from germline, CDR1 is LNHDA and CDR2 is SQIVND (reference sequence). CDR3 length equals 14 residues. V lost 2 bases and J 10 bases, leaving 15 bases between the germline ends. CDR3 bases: TGTGCCAGTAGTATAATAGGGCCGGGGGGCGAGCAGTTCTTC. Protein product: CASSIIGPGGEQFF.

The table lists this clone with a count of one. CDR3 residues: CASSLQGSYNEQFF. The CDR3, as DNA: TGTGCCAGCAGCCTCCAGGGCTCCTACAATGAGCAGTTCTTC. This chain joins TRBV9 and TRBJ2-1, with a possible D match to TRBD1 (5 bases). This CDR3 is built from 14 residues. From germline, CDR1 is SGDLS and CDR2 YYNGEE. The germline V and J ends were trimmed by 4 bases and 0 bases, with 8 bases remaining between them.

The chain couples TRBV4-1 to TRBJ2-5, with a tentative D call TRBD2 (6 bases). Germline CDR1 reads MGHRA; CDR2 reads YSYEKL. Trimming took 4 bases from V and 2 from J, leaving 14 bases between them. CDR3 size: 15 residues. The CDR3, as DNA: TGCGCCAGCAGCCTTGTGGCGGGACGGCAAGAGACCCAGTACTTC. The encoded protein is CASSLVAGRQETQYF.

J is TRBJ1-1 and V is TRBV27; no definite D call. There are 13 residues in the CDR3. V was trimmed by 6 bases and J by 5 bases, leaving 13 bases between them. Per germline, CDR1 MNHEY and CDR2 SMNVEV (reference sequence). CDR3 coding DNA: TGTGCCAGCAGACTACGAGAGGGAACTGAAGCTTTCTTT. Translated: CASRLREGTEAFF.

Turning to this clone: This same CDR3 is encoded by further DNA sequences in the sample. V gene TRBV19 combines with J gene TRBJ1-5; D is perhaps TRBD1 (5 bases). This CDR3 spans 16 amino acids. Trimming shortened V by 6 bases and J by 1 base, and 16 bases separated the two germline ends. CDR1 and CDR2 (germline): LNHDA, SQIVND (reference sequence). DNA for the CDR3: TGTGCCAGTAGATTTCGTACAGGTCACAGCAATCAGCCCCAGCATTTT. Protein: CASRFRTGHSNQPQHF. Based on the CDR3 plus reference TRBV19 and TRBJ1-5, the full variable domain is DGGITQSPKYLFRKEGQNVTLSCEQNLNHDAMYWYRQDPGQGLRLIYYSQIVNDFQKGDIAEGYSVSREKKESFPLTVTSAQKNPTAFYLCASRFRTGHSNQPQHFGDGTRLSIL.

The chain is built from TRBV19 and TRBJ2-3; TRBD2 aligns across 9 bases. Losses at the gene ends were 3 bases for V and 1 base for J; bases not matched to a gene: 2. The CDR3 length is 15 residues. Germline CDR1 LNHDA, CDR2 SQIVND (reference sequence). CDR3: CASSIAGGGTDTQYF. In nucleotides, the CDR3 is TGTGCCAGTAGTATCGCGGGAGGGGGCACAGATACGCAGTATTTT.

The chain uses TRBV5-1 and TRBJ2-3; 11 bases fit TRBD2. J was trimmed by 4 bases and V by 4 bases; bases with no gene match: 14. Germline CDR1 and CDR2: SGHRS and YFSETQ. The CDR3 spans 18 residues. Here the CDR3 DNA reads TGCGCCAGCAGCCCCAGGAGCACTAGCGGGAGAGGTCCAGATACGCAGTATTTT. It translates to CASSPRSTSGRGPDTQYF.

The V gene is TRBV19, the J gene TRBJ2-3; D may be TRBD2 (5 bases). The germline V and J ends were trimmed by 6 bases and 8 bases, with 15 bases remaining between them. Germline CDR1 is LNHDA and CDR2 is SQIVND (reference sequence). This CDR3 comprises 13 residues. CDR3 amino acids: CASSWTWRGTQYF. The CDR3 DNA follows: TGTGCCAGTAGCTGGACTTGGCGTGGTACGCAGTATTTT. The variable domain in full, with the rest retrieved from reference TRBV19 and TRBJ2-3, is DGGITQSPKYLFRKEGQNVTLSCEQNLNHDAMYWYRQDPGQGLRLIYYSQIVNDFQKGDIAEGYSVSREKKESFPLTVTSAQKNPTAFYLCASSWTWRGTQYFGPGTRLTVL.

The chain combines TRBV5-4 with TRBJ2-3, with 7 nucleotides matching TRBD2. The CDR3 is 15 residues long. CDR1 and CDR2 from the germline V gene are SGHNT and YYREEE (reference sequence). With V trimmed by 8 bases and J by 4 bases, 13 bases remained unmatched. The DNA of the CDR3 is TGTGCCAGTTCGGTGGGAGGGCCCCTCTCAGATACGCAGTATTTT. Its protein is CASSVGGPLSDTQYF.

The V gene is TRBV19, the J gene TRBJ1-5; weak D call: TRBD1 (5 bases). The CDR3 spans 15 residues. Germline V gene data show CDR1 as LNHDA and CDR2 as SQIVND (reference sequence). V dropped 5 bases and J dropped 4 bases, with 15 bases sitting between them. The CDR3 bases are TGTGCCAGTAGTGGGGGACTGGGAATAAATCAGCCCCAGCATTTT. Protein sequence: CASSGGLGINQPQHF.

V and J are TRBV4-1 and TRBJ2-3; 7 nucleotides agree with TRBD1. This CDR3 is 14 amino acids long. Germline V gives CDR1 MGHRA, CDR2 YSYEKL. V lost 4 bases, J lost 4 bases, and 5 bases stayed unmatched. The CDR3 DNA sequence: TGCGCCAGCAGCCCTCGACAGGGTCCAGATACGCAGTATTTT. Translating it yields CASSPRQGPDTQYF.

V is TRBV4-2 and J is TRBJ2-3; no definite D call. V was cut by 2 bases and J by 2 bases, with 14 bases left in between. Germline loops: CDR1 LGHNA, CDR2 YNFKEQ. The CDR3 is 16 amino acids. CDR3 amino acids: CASSQSLELDTDTQYF. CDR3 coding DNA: TGTGCCAGCAGCCAAAGTCTGGAGTTGGACACAGATACGCAGTATTTT.